The following is a T cell receptor (beta chain) sequence with its context. The sample is drawn from a study of blood T cell repertoires in COVID-19. For the study at large: Samples taken during acute and convalescent COVID-19 were collected in the United States, Italy and Spain. Sample material is recorded as cDNA or gDNA derived from T cells, B-cell-depleted T cells, or PBMCs.

The CDR3 is 14 amino acids. Germline CDR1 is MNHEY and CDR2 is SMNVEV (reference sequence). V lost 2 bases to trimming and J lost 5 bases, with 12 bases between them. Original processing methods: It was from reference gene primer amplification that nucleated cell counts were estimated. The table came from immunoSEQ multiplex PCR; TCRdb's copy has only in-frame clones and leaves some out. D and trimming come from the DNA, and the V and J calls and clone size come from that table. The repertoire holds about 170,000 clones, with around 80% as singletons. The genes are TRBV27 and TRBJ1-1; no firm D call. Sequencing input: peripheral blood. The TCR sequence derives from a woman aged 70-85 years who had recovered from COVID-19. The CDR3 loop reads CASSLGQARTEAFF. As DNA, the CDR3 is TGTGCCAGCAGTTTAGGGCAGGCCCGAACTGAAGCTTTCTTT.